This TCR beta chain was recorded in a study of blood T cells in healthy people across ages. Overall study findings and caveats: When one million T cells were used, diversity estimates were thought to be underestimates. Expanded clonotype shifts may have been confounded, as the donors had an unknown CMV status. The percentage of naive T cells correlated strongly with TCR beta diversity.

The use of a sample-barcoded 5' primer and a J-beta primer mix characterized a second PCR of roughly 6 to 11 cycles. Each CDR3 protein gets one entry after TCRdb re-called the 5' RACE reads with MiXCR. The table lists about 290,000 distinct CDR3 sequences, 25% to 30% of them singletons. Each donor's blood draw was roughly 10 milliliters of peripheral blood. Germline V gene data show CDR1 as MDHEN and CDR2 as SYDVKM. This CDR3 contains 13 residues. About this clonotype itself: Its specificity is unknown. Its ends do not fully match the called genes, so a read error is possible.

The TCR was taken from a woman in her 70s in good health. J is TRBJ1-1 and V is TRBV28; maybe TRBD1 (5 bases). Sequenced: blood. CDR3 bases: TGTGCCAGCAGTTTTGGGGGACGCACTGAAGCTCTCTTT. Translation: CASSFGGRTEALF.